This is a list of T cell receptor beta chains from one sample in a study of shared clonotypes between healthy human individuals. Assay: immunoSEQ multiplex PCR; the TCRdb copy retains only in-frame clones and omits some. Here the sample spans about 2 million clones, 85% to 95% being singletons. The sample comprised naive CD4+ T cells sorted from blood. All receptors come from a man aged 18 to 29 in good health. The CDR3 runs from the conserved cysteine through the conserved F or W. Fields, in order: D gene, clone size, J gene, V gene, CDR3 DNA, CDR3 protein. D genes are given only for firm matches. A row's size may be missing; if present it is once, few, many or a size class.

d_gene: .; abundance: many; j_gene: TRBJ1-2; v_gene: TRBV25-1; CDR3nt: TGTGCCAGCAGTGACCCCGGGGACTATGGCTACACCTTC; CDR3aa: CASSDPGDYGYTF
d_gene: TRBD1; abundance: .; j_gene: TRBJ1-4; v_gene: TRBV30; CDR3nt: TGTGCCTGGACCGGACAGGGTAACGAAAAACTGTTTTTT; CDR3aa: CAWTGQGNEKLFF
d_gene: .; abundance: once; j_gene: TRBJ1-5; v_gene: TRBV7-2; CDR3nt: TGTGCCAGCAGCCCAGGGCGGGGCAATCAGCCCCAGCATTTT; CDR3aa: CASSPGRGNQPQHF
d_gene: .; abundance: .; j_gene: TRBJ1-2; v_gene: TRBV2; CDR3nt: TGTGCCAGCAGGTCCCGGGCCATCGGCTACACCTTC; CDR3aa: CASRSRAIGYTF
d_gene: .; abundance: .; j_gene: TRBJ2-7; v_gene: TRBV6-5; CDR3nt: TGTGCCAGCAGTTACTCCGGGGTCCACGAGCAGTACTTC; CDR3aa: CASSYSGVHEQYF
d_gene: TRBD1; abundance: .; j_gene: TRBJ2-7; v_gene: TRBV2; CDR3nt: TGTGCCAGCAGGGGAGACAGGGGAGGTTACGAGCAGTACTTC; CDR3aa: CASRGDRGGYEQYF
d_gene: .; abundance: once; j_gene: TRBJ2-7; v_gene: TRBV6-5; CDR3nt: TGTGCCAGCAGTTACAACAGGGACTCCTACGAGCAGTACTTC; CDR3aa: CASSYNRDSYEQYF
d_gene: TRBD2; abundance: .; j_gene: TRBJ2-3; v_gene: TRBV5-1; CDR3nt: TGCGCCAGCAGCTCTCTAGCGGGAGCTGATACGCAGTATTTT; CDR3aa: CASSSLAGADTQYF
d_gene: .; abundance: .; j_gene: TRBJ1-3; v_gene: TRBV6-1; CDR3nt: TGTGCCAGTAGCGGTCGAGCCGCCTCTGGAAACACCATATATTTT; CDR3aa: CASSGRAASGNTIYF
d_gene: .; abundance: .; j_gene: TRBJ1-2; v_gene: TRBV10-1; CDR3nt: TGCGCCAGCAGTGGGGATATCAACTATGGCTACACCTTC; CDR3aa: CASSGDINYGYTF
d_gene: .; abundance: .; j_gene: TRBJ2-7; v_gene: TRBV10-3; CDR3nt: TGTGCCGTAAGACTAGGAGACTCCTACGAGCAGTACTTC; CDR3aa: CAVRLGDSYEQYF
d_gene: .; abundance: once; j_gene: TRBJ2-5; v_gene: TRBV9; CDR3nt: TGTGCCAGCAGCGTGGACAGAAGTGAGACCCAGTACTTC; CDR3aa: CASSVDRSETQYF
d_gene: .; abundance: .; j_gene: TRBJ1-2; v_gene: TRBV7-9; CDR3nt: TGTGCCAGCAGCCCCAGCACCAAGGGATCCTATGGCTACACCTTC; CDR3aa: CASSPSTKGSYGYTF
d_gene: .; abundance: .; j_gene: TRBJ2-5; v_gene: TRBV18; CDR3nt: TGTGCCAGCTCACCATCCCCTCAAGAGACCCAGTACTTC; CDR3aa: CASSPSPQETQYF
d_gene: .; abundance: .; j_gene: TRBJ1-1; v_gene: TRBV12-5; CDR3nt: TGTGCTAGTGGTTTTTTGGGGGGCACTGAAGCTTTCTTT; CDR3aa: CASGFLGGTEAFF
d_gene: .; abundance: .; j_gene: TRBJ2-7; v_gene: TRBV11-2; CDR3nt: TGTGCCATCCCGCTATACGACTACGAGCAGTACTTC; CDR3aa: CAIPLYDYEQYF
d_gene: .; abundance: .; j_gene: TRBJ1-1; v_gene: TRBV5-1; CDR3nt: TGCGCCAGCAGTTCAGTGAACACTGAAGCTTTCTTT; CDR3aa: CASSSVNTEAFF
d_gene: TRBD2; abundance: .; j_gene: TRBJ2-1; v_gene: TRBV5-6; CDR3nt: TGTGCCAGCAGCTTCCGGACTAGCGGGCCATACAATGAGCAGTTCTTC; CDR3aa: CASSFRTSGPYNEQFF
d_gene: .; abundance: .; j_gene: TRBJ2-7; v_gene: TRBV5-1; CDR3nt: TGCGCCAGCAGAGGAATCTCCTACGAGCAGTACTTC; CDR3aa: CASRGISYEQYF
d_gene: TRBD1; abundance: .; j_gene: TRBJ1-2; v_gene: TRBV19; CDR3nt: TGTGCCAGTAGTTTACAGGGGCTTGACTATGGCTACACCTTC; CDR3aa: CASSLQGLDYGYTF
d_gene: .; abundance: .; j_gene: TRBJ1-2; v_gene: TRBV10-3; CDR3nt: TGTGCCATCAGTGAGTCCGCAGGGGAAGGAGGGTATGGCTACACCTTC; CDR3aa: CAISESAGEGGYGYTF
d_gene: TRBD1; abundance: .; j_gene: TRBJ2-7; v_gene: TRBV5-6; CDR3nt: TGTGCCATCCACCGAGACAGGGGAGAATTC; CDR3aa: CAIHRDRGEF
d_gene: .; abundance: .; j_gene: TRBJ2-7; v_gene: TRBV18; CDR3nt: TGTGCCAGCTCACCGGTAGCTTACAGGGACCTCCTGGTCGAGCAGTACTTC; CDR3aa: CASSPVAYRDLLVEQYF